The TCR beta chain described here comes from a study of cytomegalovirus exposure and HLA in healthy donors. The PCR used 60 Vbeta and 13 Jbeta primers. Study processing details: Roughly 76 million unique TCR beta chains, some 9.9 million of them shared, were counted by a later analysis. The method was immunoSEQ multiplex PCR; TCRdb's version includes in-frame clones alone and lacks a portion of them. V and J calls and clone size are copied from that table; D and trimming were computed from the DNA. Among roughly 100,000 clones listed, 60% to 85% were seen once. Study-wide results and caveats: Most sequenced TCRs were rare (though some public TCRs occurred in many donors). According to an earlier analysis, most TCR beta V segments yielded productive rearrangements about 87% or about 30% of the time.

A word on this clone: Its cognate antigen is unknown.

Germline CDR1 SGHTA, CDR2 FQGTGA. Losses at the gene ends were 4 bases for V and 0 bases for J; bases not matched to a gene: 11. The CDR3 totals 17 residues. Sequenced material: PBMCs. The V gene is TRBV7-3, the J gene TRBJ1-2, with 7 bases fitting TRBD1. This sequence was found in a male donor in good health and CMV-seronegative. The DNA of the CDR3 is TGTGCCAGCAGCTCAGGTGGGACAGAGATAACTAACTATGGCTACACCTTC. Protein sequence: CASSSGGTEITNYGYTF. Full variable domain (rest looked up from reference TRBV7-3 and TRBJ1-2): GAGVSQTPSNKVTEKGKYVELRCDPISGHTALYWYRQSLGQGPEFLIYFQGTGAADDSGLPNDRFFAVRPEGSVSTLKIQRTERGDSAVYLCASSSGGTEITNYGYTFGSGTRLTVV.